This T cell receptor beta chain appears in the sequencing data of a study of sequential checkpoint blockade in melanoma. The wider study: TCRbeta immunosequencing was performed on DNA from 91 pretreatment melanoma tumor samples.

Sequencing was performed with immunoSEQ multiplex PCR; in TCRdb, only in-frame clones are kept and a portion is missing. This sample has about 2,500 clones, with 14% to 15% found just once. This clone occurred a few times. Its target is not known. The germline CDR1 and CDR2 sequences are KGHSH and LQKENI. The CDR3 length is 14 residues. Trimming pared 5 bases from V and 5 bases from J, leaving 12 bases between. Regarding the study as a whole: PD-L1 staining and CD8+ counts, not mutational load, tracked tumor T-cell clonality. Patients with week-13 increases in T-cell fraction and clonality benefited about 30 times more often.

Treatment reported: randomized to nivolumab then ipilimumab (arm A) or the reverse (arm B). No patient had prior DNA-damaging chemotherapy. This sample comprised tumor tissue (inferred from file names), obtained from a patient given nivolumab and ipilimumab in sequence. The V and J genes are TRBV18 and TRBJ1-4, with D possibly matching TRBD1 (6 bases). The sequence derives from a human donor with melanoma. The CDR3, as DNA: TGTGCCAGCTCATCGGACAGACTGAATGAAAAACTGTTTTTT. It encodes CASSSDRLNEKLFF. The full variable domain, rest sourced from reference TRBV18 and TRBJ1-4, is NAGVMQNPRHLVRRRGQEARLRCSPMKGHSHVYWYRQLPEEGLKFMVYLQKENIIDESGMPKERFSAEFPKEGPSILRIQQVVRGDSAAYFCASSSDRLNEKLFFGSGTQLSVL.